Listed here are 22 T cell receptor beta chains from one sample, sequenced in a study of CD8+ T cells in alopecia areata. RNA, once extracted, was reverse transcribed into cDNA for use as the sequencing template. Sequencing was performed with immunoSEQ multiplex PCR; in TCRdb, only in-frame clones are kept and a portion is missing. This sample carries about 170,000 clones, approximately 59% of them seen once, and the ten largest clones take 16%. Treatment reported: oral pan-JAK inhibitor, 5-10 mg twice daily. Sequencing was performed on CD4+ T cells sorted from blood, taken between weeks 55 and 70, from a patient treated with tofacitinib. These receptors originate from a human donor with alopecia areata.

As to this clone: Additional DNA sequences in this sample encode the identical CDR3. The chain joins TRBV5-6 to TRBJ1-2, with D hard to call. The CDR3 covers 13 residues. Germline values: CDR1 SGHDT, CDR2 YYEEEE. V was pared by 4 bases and J by 5 bases, with 12 bases between. In DNA form, the CDR3 reads TGTGCCAGCAGCCTGGCCGCGGGATATGGCTACACCTTC. Its translation is CASSLAAGYGYTF. The whole variable domain, filled in from reference TRBV5-6 and TRBJ1-2, reads DAGVTQSPTHLIKTRGQQVTLRCSPKSGHDTVSWYQQALGQGPQFIFQYYEEEERQRGNFPDRFSGHQFPNYSSELNVNALLLGDSALYLCASSLAAGYGYTFGSGTRLTVV.

This chain connects TRBV18 to TRBJ2-1, with D possibly being TRBD1 (6 bases). CDR1 is KGHSH and CDR2 is LQKENI in the germline V gene. The CDR3 is 15 residues long. The germline V and J ends were trimmed by 0 bases and 8 bases, with 14 bases remaining between them. The CDR3 region has the DNA TGTGCCAGCTCACCACCGACAGGTCAACGGGATGAGCAGTTCTTC. Protein: CASSPPTGQRDEQFF.

The genes are TRBV5-1 and TRBJ1-1, with D tentatively TRBD1 (6 bases). Per the germline V gene, CDR1 is SGHRS and CDR2 is YFSETQ. Trimming left V 4 bases short and J 2 bases short, with 21 bases between. The CDR3 extends over 17 amino acids. The CDR3 nucleotides read TGCGCCAGCAGCACCGAAAGGGGGGCGACAGGTAACACTGAAGCTTTCTTT. Its protein product is CASSTERGATGNTEAFF. Full variable domain (remainder filled in from reference TRBV5-1 and TRBJ1-1): KAGVTQTPRYLIKTRGQQVTLSCSPISGHRSVSWYQQTPGQGLQFLFEYFSETQRNKGNFPGRFSGRQFSNSRSEMNVSTLELGDSALYLCASSTERGATGNTEAFFGQGTRLTVV.

This clone has a handful of counts. The CDR3 reads CSAGTAINYGYTF. The CDR3 coding sequence is TGCAGCGCCGGGACAGCCATTAACTATGGCTACACCTTC. The V call is TRBV29-1, the J call TRBJ1-2; 7 bases map to TRBD1. Germline assignment: CDR1 SQVTM and CDR2 ANQGSEA. Unmatched junction bases numbered 6, after V lost 7 bases and J lost 1 base. The CDR3 has 13 residues.

This sequence joins TRBV28 and TRBJ2-1, with D possibly matching TRBD1 (7 bases). Per germline, CDR1 MDHEN and CDR2 SYDVKM. This CDR3 region has 16 residues. V was pared by 3 bases and J by 7 bases, with 19 bases between. The CDR3 sequence is CASSLAGGNYGNEQFF. In DNA form, the CDR3 reads TGTGCCAGCAGTTTGGCAGGGGGGAATTACGGGAATGAGCAGTTCTTC.

This clone was counted a few times. The chain carries TRBV29-1 and TRBJ2-7, with D perhaps TRBD1 or TRBD2 (6 bases each). V gave up 3 bases and J gave up 5 bases, with 11 bases separating them. This CDR3 is built from 12 residues. Germline loops: CDR1 SQVTM, CDR2 ANQGSEA. The CDR3 DNA reads TGCAGCGTTGAGGTAGGGGGGAACGAGCAGTACTTC. Translating gives CSVEVGGNEQYF.

The chain links TRBV7-9 to TRBJ2-5; D gene unclear. Trimming shortened V by 0 bases and J by 0 bases, and 8 bases separated the two germline ends. CDR1 is SEHNR and CDR2 is FQNEAQ in the germline V gene (reference sequence). This CDR3 spans 15 amino acids. The CDR3 here is CASSLALSYQETQYF. As DNA, the CDR3 is TGTGCCAGCAGCTTAGCGCTCTCGTACCAAGAGACCCAGTACTTC.

This clone was found a few times. The chain recombines TRBV29-1 with TRBJ2-7; D may be TRBD2 (6 bases). This CDR3 comprises 13 residues. V lost 6 bases, J lost 3 bases, and 15 bases lay in between. Germline values: CDR1 SQVTM, CDR2 ANQGSEA. DNA for the CDR3: TGCAGCGTGGGGGAGGAACGCTACTACGAGCAGTACTTC. Amino acid sequence: CSVGEERYYEQYF.

This chain connects TRBV9 to TRBJ1-2, with D possibly being TRBD1 (6 bases). CDR3 length equals 18 residues. Germline-derived CDR1 and CDR2 are SGDLS and YYNGEE. V lost 2 bases, J lost 4 bases, and 24 bases lay in between. CDR3 sequence (DNA): TGTGCCAGCAGCGTTACGTGGACAGCCGGGGGGAGCACCTATGGCTACACCTTC. The encoded protein is CASSVTWTAGGSTYGYTF.

V gene TRBV29-1 combines with J gene TRBJ1-2, with D uncertain. This CDR3 comprises 12 residues. The V end lost 3 bases, the J end lost 9 bases, and 14 bases lay between the germline ends. Germline CDR1 and CDR2: SQVTM and ANQGSEA. CDR3 sequence reads: CSVDRTRESYTF. The CDR3 nucleotides read TGCAGCGTTGACAGGACCCGGGAGAGCTACACCTTC. The entire variable domain, with the rest obtained from reference TRBV29-1 and TRBJ1-2, is as follows: SAVISQKPSRDICQRGTSLTIQCQVDSQVTMMFWYRQQPGQSLTLIATANQGSEATYESGFVIDKFPISRPNLTFSTLTVSNMSPEDSSIYLCSVDRTRESYTFGSGTRLTVV.

The rearrangement links TRBV6-1 to TRBJ1-2; TRBD1 is a possible D gene (5 bases). Between the trimmed V and J ends, which lost 8 bases and 4 bases, there was a span of 14 bases. From germline, CDR1 is MNHNS and CDR2 SASEGT. CDR3 length: 13 amino acids. This chain's CDR3 is CASSGTAVYGYTF. DNA of the CDR3: TGTGCCAGCTCCGGGACCGCCGTCTATGGCTACACCTTC.

The CDR3, as DNA: TGCAGCGTGCGGCAGGAGCGAGAGACCCAGTACTTC. Residues: CSVRQERETQYF. The chain has TRBV29-1 and TRBJ2-5; D ambiguous. This CDR3 spans 12 amino acids. The V and J ends lost 6 bases and 4 bases respectively, with 12 bases between them. The V gene's germline CDR1 is SQVTM and CDR2 ANQGSEA.

This chain connects TRBV7-2 to TRBJ2-7; perhaps D is TRBD1 or TRBD2 (5 bases each). The CDR3 covers 14 residues. The germline V gene encodes CDR1 SGHTA and CDR2 FQGNSA. V lost 4 bases and J 2 bases, leaving 12 bases between the germline ends. The CDR3 protein is CASSSNTGPYEQYF. CDR3 bases: TGTGCCAGCAGCTCAAATACGGGACCCTACGAGCAGTACTTC. Supplemented by reference TRBV7-2 and TRBJ2-7, the full variable domain reads GAGVSQSPSNKVTEKGKDVELRCDPISGHTALYWYRQSLGQGLEFLIYFQGNSAPDKSGLPSDRFSAERTGGSVSTLTIQRTQQEDSAVYLCASSSNTGPYEQYFGPGTRLTVT.

The chain carries TRBV7-2 and TRBJ1-1; tentatively, D is TRBD1 (6 bases). This CDR3 has 14 residues. CDR1 SGHTA and CDR2 FQGNSA come from the germline V gene. The V end lost 5 bases, the J end lost 4 bases, and 14 bases lay between the germline ends. CDR3 nucleotide sequence: TGTGCCAGCAGCCAAGACACAGGGATCACTGAAGCTTTCTTT. Residues: CASSQDTGITEAFF. Full variable domain (outside the CDR3, taken from reference TRBV7-2 and TRBJ1-1): GAGVSQSPSNKVTEKGKDVELRCDPISGHTALYWYRQSLGQGLEFLIYFQGNSAPDKSGLPSDRFSAERTGGSVSTLTIQRTQQEDSAVYLCASSQDTGITEAFFGQGTRLTVV.

The V gene is TRBV27, the J gene TRBJ2-5; a possible D gene is TRBD2 (6 bases). V dropped 5 bases and J dropped 5 bases, with 15 bases sitting between them. The CDR3 runs 14 residues. Per germline, CDR1 MNHEY and CDR2 SMNVEV (reference sequence). CDR3 sequence: CASSGDHRGETQYF. CDR3 DNA sequence: TGTGCCAGCAGTGGGGACCACCGGGGGGAGACCCAGTACTTC.

CDR3 residues: CASSERPYSYNEQFF. The CDR3, as DNA: TGTGCCAGCAGTGAAAGACCTTACTCCTACAATGAGCAGTTCTTC. V and J are TRBV6-1 and TRBJ2-1; D is ambiguous. Between the trimmed V and J ends, which lost 2 bases and 0 bases, there was a span of 8 bases. Germline CDR1 and CDR2: MNHNS and SASEGT. This CDR3 contains 15 residues.

The chain uses TRBV30 and TRBJ2-1; 11 nucleotides align to TRBD2. V gave up 0 bases and J gave up 7 bases; unmatched junction bases: 5. The germline V gene has CDR1 GTSNPN and CDR2 SVGIG (reference sequence). The CDR3 extends over 15 amino acids. The CDR3 sequence is CAWSVRLAGGNEQFF. The CDR3 coding sequence is TGTGCCTGGAGTGTAAGGCTAGCGGGGGGTAATGAGCAGTTCTTC.

The V gene is TRBV15, the J gene TRBJ2-6; D is unclear. Per germline, CDR1 LNHNV and CDR2 YYDKDF (reference sequence). The CDR3 extends over 18 amino acids. V was pared by 0 bases and J by 0 bases, with 12 bases between. The CDR3 DNA follows: TGTGCCACCAGCAGAGATCTGGGAACCCTCTCTGGGGCCAACGTCCTGACTTTC. This encodes CATSRDLGTLSGANVLTF.

This chain connects TRBV29-1 to TRBJ1-4; possibly TRBD1 for D (5 bases). The CDR3 contains 14 residues. Trimming took off 4 bases at V and 8 bases at J, with 17 bases between the two ends. Germline CDR1 reads SQVTM; CDR2 reads ANQGSEA. CDR3 coding DNA: TGCAGCGTTGGGGGCAGCACCCTAGGGGAAAAACTGTTTTTT. It yields the protein CSVGGSTLGEKLFF.

The chain joins TRBV6-5 to TRBJ1-5, with a possible D match to TRBD1 (5 bases). V dropped 6 bases and J dropped 8 bases, with 14 bases sitting between them. The CDR3 covers 13 residues. Germline-derived CDR1 and CDR2 are MNHEY and SVGAGI. The CDR3 is CASRDTASEPQHF. DNA for the CDR3: TGTGCCAGCAGGGACACCGCGAGCGAGCCCCAGCATTTT.

In its sample, this clone was seen a few times. The rearrangement uses TRBV5-1 and TRBJ2-7, with a weak D call TRBD1 (7 bases). In germline, CDR1 is SGHRS, CDR2 YFSETQ. Trimming took off 0 bases at V and 7 bases at J, with 11 bases between the two ends. The CDR3 contains 13 residues. CDR3 nucleotide sequence: TGCGCCAGCAGCTTGGGACAGGGAGGAGAGCAGTACTTC. This sequence encodes CASSLGQGGEQYF.

This clone appeared a few times. V usage is TRBV29-1 and J usage is TRBJ2-7; tentatively, D is TRBD2 (6 bases). Looked up from germline, CDR1 is SQVTM and CDR2 is ANQGSEA. This CDR3 has 12 amino acids. The V and J ends lost 3 bases and 6 bases respectively, with 12 bases between them. The CDR3 sequence is CSVDGGDFEQYF. DNA for the CDR3: TGCAGCGTTGATGGAGGGGACTTCGAGCAGTACTTC.